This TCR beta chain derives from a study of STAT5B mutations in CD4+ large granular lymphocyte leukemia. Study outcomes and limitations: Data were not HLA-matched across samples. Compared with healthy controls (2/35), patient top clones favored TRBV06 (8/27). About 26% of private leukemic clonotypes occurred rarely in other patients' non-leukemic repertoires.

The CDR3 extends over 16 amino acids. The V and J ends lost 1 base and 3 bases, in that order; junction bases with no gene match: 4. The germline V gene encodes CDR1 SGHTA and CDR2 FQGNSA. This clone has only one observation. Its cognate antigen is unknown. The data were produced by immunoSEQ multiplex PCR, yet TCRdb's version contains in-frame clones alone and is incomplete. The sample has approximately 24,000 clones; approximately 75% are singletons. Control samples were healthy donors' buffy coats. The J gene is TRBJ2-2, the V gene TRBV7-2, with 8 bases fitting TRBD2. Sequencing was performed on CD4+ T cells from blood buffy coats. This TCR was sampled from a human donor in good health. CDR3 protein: CASSLVSGGYTGELFF. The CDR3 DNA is TGTGCCAGCAGCTTAGTGAGCGGGGGTTACACCGGGGAGCTGTTTTTT.